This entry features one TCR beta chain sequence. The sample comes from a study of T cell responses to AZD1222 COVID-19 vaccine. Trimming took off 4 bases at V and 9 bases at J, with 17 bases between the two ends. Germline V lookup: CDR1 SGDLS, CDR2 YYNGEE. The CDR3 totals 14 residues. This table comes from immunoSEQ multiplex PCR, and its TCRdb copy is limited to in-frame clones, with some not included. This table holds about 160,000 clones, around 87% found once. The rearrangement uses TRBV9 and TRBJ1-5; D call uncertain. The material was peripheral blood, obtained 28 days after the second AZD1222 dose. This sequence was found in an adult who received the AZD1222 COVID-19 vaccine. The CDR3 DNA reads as TGTGCCAGCAGCCTACTGTCCGGTGATGGGCCCCAGCATTTT. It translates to CASSLLSGDGPQHF.